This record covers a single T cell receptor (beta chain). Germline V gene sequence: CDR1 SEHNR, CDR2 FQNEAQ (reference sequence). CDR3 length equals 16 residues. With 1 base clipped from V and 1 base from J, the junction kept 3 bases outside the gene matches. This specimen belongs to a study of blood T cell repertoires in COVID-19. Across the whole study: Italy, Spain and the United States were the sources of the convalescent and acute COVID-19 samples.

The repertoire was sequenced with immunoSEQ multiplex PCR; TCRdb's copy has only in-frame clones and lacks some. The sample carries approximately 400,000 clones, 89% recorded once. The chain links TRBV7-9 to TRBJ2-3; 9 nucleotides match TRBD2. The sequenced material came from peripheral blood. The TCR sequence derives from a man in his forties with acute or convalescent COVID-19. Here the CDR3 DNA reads TGTGCCAGCAGCTTAGTTAGCGGGGGCGGCACAGATACGCAGTATTTT. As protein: CASSLVSGGGTDTQYF.